The entry below gives a single T cell receptor beta chain sequence along with its context. The antigen is not known. This CDR3 is 16 amino acids long. As for the donors, each was a healthy bone marrow donor. The sample comes from a study of cytomegalovirus exposure and HLA in healthy donors. Turning to the study itself: Of roughly 400 genotyped donors, 70% to 85% clustered with self-reported Caucasian donors. Study-wide points: Roughly uniform depth of sequencing across donors was assumed in presence/absence analyses.

PCR employed 60 Vbeta and 13 Jbeta primers. The protocol was immunoSEQ multiplex PCR, while the TCRdb copy is restricted to in-frame clones and leaves out a portion. The sample gives about 160,000 clones, more than 75% of which show up once; about 1.4% is in the top ten. This TCR was recovered from a girl aged 10-17 years in good health and CMV-seropositive. The chain has TRBV21-1 and TRBJ2-2; the table gives TRBD1 as D, unverified against the DNA. TRBV21-1 is assigned pseudogene status. The sequenced sample was PBMCs. CDR3 in DNA: TGTGCCAGCAGCAAATCCAGGACAGGGGATGCCGGGGAGCTGTTTTTT. It encodes CASSKSRTGDAGELFF.